This TCR beta chain was sequenced during a study of CD8 T cells in Susac syndrome. With random hexamers, roughly 0.5 to 1 ug RNA was reverse transcribed. Across 54 Vbeta and 13 Jbeta, TCR beta CDR3 was amplified with immunoSEQ multiplex PCR. Using its own MiXCR run on the immunoSEQ multiplex PCR reads, TCRdb lists one record per CDR3 protein. The sample carries over 200,000 distinct CDR3 sequences, around 93% recorded once. Germline CDR1 and CDR2: LGHDT and YNNKEL (reference sequence). This CDR3 has 14 amino acids. Germline trimming cut 4 bases from V and 2 bases from J; bases unmatched to any gene: 2. The T cells that were sequenced for TCR beta were CD8+ and CD4+ cells from blood. The multiple sclerosis control group consisted of treatment-naive patients whose relapsing-remitting disease, which was either stable or active, fulfilled revised McDonald criteria. Both CD4+ and CD8+ T cells were negatively isolated, and TEMRA cells underwent FACS enrichment.

The genes are TRBV3-1 and TRBJ2-7, with 10 bases lining up with TRBD1. This TCR was recovered from a human donor with multiple sclerosis. Sequenced input: CD4+ T cells from PBMCs. For the CDR3, the DNA is TGTGCCAGCAGCCGCGGGACAGGGGCCTACGAGCAGTACTTC. Translation gives CASSRGTGAYEQYF.